This T cell receptor beta chain was captured by sequencing in a study of a mutant IDH1 vaccine in newly diagnosed glioma. Study-level information: Therapy received beforehand was radiotherapy, temozolomide, or both, with most patients given both. Points from the study as a whole: Pseudoprogression showed no apparent link to changes in top peripheral T cell clonotypes. The vaccine induced immune responses, and these occurred in roughly 93% of patients.

This clone has just a few counts. The antigen is undetermined. This CDR3 is 15 amino acids long. CDR1 SNHLY and CDR2 FYNNEI come from the germline V gene. The V end lost 5 bases, the J end lost 4 bases, and 18 bases lay between the germline ends. TCRdb's table, derived via immunoSEQ multiplex PCR, lists solely in-frame clones and lacks some. The table includes roughly 86,000 clones, about 80% detected once. Time point of the sample: baseline, week 1 (first vaccination visit). The sample's treatment: pre-vaccination baseline after standard-of-care therapy. Astrocytomas found in donors were new, WHO grade 3 or 4, IDH1-mutant and ATRX-lost.

Sequenced material: PBMCs, taken from a glioma patient treated with radiotherapy, temozolomide or both. The receptor was isolated from a man between 35 and 55 years old with glioma. The J gene is TRBJ2-7, the V gene TRBV2; possibly TRBD1 or TRBD2 for D (7 bases each). The CDR3 sequence is CASSPRGAGGYEQYF. The DNA for the CDR3 is TGTGCCAGCAGTCCCCGGGGGGCAGGGGGTTACGAGCAGTACTTC.